Sequencing of this T cell receptor beta chain was carried out in a study of CD8+ T cells in alopecia areata. Study-level information: Tofacitinib dosing lasted 6 to 18 months, which was then followed by 6 months off drug. Study-wide results and limits: Both scalp clonality and the expanded CD8+ clones among the top 100 showed a significant decrease with tofacitinib. Scalp sequencing also captures normal skin's resident alphabeta T cells.

This clone was seen a few times. What it recognizes is unknown. Treatment meaning: oral pan-JAK inhibitor, 5-10 mg twice daily. Extraction of RNA preceded its reverse transcription into cDNA, which served as the sequencing template. The protocol was immunoSEQ multiplex PCR, while the TCRdb copy is restricted to in-frame clones and leaves out a portion. This sample has about 90,000 clones, with 44% found just once. The CDR3 totals 15 residues. Germline CDR1 is SGHRS and CDR2 is YFSETQ. V lost 4 bases and J lost 10; bases outside the gene matches: 4. The specimen comprised CD8+ T cells sorted from blood, sampled at week 24, from a patient treated with tofacitinib. The sequence came from a human donor with alopecia areata. The chain carries TRBV5-1 and TRBJ2-2; TRBD2 matches 16 bases. Here the CDR3 reads CASSGTSGRAAELFF. The CDR3 bases are TGCGCCAGCAGCGGGACTAGCGGGAGGGCCGCGGAGCTGTTTTTT.